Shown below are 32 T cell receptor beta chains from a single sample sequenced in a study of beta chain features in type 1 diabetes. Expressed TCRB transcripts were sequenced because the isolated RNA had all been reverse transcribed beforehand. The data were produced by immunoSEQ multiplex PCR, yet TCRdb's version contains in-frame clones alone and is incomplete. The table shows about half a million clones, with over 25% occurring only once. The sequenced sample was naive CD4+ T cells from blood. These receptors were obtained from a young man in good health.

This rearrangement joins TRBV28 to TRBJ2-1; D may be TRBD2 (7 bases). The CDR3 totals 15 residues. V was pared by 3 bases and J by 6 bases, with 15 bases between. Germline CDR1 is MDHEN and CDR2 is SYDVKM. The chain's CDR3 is CASSLSGGLFNEQFF. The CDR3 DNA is TGTGCCAGCAGTTTGTCCGGGGGGCTATTCAATGAGCAGTTCTTC.

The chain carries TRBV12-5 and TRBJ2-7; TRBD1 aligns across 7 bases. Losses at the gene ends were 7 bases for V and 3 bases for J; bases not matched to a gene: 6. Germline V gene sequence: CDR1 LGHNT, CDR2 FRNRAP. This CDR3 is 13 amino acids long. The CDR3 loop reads CASATDRNYEQYF. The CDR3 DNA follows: TGTGCTAGTGCCACGGACAGGAACTACGAGCAGTACTTC. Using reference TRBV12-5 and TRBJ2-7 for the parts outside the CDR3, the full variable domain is DARVTQTPRHKVTEMGQEVTMRCQPILGHNTVFWYRQTMMQGLELLAYFRNRAPLDDSGMPKDRFSAEMPDATLATLKIQPSEPRDSAVYFCASATDRNYEQYFGPGTRLTVT.

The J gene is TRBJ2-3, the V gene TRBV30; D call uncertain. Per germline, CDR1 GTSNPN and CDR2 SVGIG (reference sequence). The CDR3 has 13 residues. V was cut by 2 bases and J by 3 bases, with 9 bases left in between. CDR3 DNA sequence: TGTGCCTGGAGTTTTTACTCTACAGATACGCAGTATTTT. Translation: CAWSFYSTDTQYF.

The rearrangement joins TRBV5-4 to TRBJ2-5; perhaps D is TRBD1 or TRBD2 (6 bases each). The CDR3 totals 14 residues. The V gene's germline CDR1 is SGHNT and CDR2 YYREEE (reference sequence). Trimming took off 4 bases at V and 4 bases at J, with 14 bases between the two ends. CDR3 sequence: CASSGEAGAETQYF. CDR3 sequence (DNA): TGTGCCAGCAGCGGGGAGGCAGGGGCAGAGACCCAGTACTTC. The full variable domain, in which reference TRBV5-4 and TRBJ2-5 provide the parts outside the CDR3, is ETGVTQSPTHLIKTRGQQVTLRCSSQSGHNTVSWYQQALGQGPQFIFQYYREEENGRGNFPPRFSGLQFPNYSSELNVNALELDDSALYLCASSGEAGAETQYFGPGTRLLVL.

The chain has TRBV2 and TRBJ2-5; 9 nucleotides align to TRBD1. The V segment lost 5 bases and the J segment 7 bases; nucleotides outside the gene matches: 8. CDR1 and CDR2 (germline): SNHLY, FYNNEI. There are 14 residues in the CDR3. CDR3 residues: CASSMGQGPRTQYF. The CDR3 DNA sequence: TGTGCCAGCAGTATGGGACAGGGCCCCAGGACCCAGTACTTC.

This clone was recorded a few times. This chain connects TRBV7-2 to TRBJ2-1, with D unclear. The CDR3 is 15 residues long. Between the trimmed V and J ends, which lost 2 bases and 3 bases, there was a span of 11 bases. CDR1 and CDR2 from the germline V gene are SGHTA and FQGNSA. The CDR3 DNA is TGTGCCAGCAGCTTAACTCCCGAAAACTACAATGAGCAGTTCTTC. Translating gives CASSLTPENYNEQFF.

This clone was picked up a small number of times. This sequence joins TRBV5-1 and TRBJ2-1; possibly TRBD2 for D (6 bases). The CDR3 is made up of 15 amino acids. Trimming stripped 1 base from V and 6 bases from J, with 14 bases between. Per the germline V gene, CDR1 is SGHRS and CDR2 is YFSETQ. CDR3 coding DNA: TGCGCCAGCAGCTTGCCGGCTAGCGCCGGCAATGAGCAGTTCTTC. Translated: CASSLPASAGNEQFF. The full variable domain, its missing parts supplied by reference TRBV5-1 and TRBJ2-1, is KAGVTQTPRYLIKTRGQQVTLSCSPISGHRSVSWYQQTPGQGLQFLFEYFSETQRNKGNFPGRFSGRQFSNSRSEMNVSTLELGDSALYLCASSLPASAGNEQFFGPGTRLTVL.

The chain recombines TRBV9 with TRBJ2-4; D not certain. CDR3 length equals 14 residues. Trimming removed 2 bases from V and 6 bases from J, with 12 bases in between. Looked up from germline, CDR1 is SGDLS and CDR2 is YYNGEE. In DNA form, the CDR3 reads TGTGCCAGCAGCGTTGGTCCTGCGCTAAACATTCAGTACTTC. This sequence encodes CASSVGPALNIQYF.

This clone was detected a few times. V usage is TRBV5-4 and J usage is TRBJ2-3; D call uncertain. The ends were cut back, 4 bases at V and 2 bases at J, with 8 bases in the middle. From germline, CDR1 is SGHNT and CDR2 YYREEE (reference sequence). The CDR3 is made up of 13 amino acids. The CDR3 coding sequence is TGTGCCAGCAGCCCGCGGCTCACAGATACGCAGTATTTT. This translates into CASSPRLTDTQYF.

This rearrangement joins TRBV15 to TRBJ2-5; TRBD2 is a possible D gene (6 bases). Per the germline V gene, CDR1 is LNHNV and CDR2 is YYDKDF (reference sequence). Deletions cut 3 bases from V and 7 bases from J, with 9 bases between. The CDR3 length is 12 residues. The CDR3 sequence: CATSRGRGTQYF. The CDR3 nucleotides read TGTGCCACCAGCAGGGGGCGGGGGACCCAGTACTTC.

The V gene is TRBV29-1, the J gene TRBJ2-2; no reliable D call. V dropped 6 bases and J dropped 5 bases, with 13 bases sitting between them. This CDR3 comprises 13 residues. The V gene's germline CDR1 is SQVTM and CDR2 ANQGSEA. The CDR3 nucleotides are TGCAGCGTCGCAGGACGGCTAACCGGGGAGCTGTTTTTT. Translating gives CSVAGRLTGELFF.

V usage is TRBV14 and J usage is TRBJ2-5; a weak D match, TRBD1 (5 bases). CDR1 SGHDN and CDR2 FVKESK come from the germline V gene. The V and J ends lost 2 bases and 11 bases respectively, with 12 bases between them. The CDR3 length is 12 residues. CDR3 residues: CASSQTGVQQYF. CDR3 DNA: TGTGCCAGCAGCCAAACAGGTGTGCAGCAGTACTTC.

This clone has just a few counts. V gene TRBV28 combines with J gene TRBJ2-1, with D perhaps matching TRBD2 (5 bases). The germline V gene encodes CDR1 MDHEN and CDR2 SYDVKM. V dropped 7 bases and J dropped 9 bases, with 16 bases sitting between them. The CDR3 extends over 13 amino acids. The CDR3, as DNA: TGTGCCAGCATTCGGGAAGGAGCTGGTGAGCAGTTCTTC. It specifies CASIREGAGEQFF.

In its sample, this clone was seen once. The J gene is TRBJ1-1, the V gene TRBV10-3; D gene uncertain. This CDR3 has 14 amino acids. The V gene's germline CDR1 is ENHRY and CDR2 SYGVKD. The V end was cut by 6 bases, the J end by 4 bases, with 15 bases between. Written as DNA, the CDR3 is TGTGCCATCAGCGCCCAGACAAAAGGCACTGAAGCTTTCTTT. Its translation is CAISAQTKGTEAFF.

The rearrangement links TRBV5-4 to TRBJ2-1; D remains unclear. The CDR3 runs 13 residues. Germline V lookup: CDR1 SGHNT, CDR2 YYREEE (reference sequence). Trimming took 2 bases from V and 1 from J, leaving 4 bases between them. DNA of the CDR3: TGTGCCAGCAGCTTTGAATCCTACAATGAGCAGTTCTTC. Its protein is CASSFESYNEQFF. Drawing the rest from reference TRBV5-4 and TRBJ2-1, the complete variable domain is ETGVTQSPTHLIKTRGQQVTLRCSSQSGHNTVSWYQQALGQGPQFIFQYYREEENGRGNFPPRFSGLQFPNYSSELNVNALELDDSALYLCASSFESYNEQFFGPGTRLTVL.

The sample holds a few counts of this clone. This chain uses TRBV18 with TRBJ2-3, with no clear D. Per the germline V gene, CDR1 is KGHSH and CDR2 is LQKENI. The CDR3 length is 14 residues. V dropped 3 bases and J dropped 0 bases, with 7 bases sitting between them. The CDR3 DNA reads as TGTGCCAGCTCACCTAGACTCAGCACAGATACGCAGTATTTT. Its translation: CASSPRLSTDTQYF.

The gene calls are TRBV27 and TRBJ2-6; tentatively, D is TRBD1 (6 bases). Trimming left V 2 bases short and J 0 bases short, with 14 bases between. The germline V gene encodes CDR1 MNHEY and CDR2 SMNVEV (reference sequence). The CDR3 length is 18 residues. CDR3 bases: TGTGCCAGCAGTTTAGGCTGGGACAAGAGCTCTGGGGCCAACGTCCTGACTTTC. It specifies CASSLGWDKSSGANVLTF.

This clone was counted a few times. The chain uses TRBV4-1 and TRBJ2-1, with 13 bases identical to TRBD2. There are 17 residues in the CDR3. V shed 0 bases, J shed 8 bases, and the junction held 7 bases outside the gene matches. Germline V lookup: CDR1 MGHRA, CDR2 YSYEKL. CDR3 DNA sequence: TGCGCCAGCAGCCAAGATCAACCGGGACTAGCGGGACATGAGCAGTTCTTC. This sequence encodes CASSQDQPGLAGHEQFF.

The CDR3 here is CAISARDIEQNYGYTF. The CDR3 DNA reads TGTGCCATCAGTGCCCGGGACATTGAACAAAACTATGGCTACACCTTC. This chain links TRBV10-3 with TRBJ1-2; possibly TRBD1 for D (6 bases). The CDR3 length is 16 residues. Trimming shortened V by 4 bases and J by 2 bases, and 17 bases separated the two germline ends. CDR1 is ENHRY, CDR2 SYGVKD, per germline.

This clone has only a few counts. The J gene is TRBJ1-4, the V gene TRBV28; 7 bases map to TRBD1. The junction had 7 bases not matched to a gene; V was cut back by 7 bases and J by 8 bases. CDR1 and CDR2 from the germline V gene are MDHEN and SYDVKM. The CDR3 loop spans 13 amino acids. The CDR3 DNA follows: TGTGCCAGCACCGAGGGACAGCGCGAAAAACTGTTTTTT. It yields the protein CASTEGQREKLFF.

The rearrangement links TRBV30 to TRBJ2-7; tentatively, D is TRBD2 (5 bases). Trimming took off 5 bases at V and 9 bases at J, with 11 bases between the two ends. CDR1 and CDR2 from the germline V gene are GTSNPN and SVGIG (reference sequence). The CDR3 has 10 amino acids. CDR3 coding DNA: TGTGCCTGGGGTGGCCGGGGGCAGTACTTC. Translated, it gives CAWGGRGQYF.

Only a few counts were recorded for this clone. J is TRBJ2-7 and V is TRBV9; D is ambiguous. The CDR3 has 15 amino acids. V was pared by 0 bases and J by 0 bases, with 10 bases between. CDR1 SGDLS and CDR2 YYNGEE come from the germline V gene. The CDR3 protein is CASSVGASSSYEQYF. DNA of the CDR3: TGTGCCAGCAGCGTAGGAGCCTCTAGCTCCTACGAGCAGTACTTC.

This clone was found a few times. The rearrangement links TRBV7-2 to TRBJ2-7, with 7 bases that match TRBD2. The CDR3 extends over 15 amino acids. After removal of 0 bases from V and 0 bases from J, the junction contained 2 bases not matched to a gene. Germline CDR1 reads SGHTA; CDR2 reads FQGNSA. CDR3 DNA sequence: TGTGCCAGCAGCTTAGCCCCGGGGGGCTCCTACGAGCAGTACTTC. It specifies CASSLAPGGSYEQYF.

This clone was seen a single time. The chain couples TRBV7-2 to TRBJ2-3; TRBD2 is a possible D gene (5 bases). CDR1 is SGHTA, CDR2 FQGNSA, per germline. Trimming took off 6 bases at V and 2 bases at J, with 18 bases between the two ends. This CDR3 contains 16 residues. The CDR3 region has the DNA TGTGCCAGCAGTTCCTTTGGAGCGGAACCCACAGATACGCAGTATTTT. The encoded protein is CASSSFGAEPTDTQYF.

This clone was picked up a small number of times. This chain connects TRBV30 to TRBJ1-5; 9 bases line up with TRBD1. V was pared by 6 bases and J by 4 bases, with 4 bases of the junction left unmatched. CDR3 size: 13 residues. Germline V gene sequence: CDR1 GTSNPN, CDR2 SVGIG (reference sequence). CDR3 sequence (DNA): TGTGCCTGCAGGACAGGGGCGAATCAGCCCCAGCATTTT. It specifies CACRTGANQPQHF.

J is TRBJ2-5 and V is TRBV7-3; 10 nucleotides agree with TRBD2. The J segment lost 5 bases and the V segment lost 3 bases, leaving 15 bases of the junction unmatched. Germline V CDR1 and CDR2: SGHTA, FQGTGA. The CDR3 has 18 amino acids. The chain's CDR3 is CASSFYGPSGSGPETQYF. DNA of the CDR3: TGTGCCAGCAGCTTCTACGGGCCTAGCGGGAGTGGCCCGGAGACCCAGTACTTC. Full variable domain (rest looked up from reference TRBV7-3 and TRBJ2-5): GAGVSQTPSNKVTEKGKYVELRCDPISGHTALYWYRQSLGQGPEFLIYFQGTGAADDSGLPNDRFFAVRPEGSVSTLKIQRTERGDSAVYLCASSFYGPSGSGPETQYFGPGTRLLVL.

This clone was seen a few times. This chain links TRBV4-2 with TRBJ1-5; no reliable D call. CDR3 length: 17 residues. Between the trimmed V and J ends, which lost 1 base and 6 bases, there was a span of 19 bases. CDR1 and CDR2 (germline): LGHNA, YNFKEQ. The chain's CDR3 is CASSQGHSVGSSQPQHF. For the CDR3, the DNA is TGTGCCAGCAGCCAAGGACACAGTGTTGGGTCGAGTCAGCCCCAGCATTTT.

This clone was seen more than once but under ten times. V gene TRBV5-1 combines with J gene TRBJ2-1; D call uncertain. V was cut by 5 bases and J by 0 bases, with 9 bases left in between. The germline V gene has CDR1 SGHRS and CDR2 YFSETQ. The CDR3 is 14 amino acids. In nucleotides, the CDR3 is TGCGCCAGCAGAGTCCCGAGCTCCTACAATGAGCAGTTCTTC. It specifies CASRVPSSYNEQFF.

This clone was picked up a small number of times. This CDR3 is CASSPSGELFF. CDR3 DNA: TGTGCCAGCTCTCCGTCCGGGGAGCTGTTTTTT. V is TRBV25-1 and J is TRBJ2-2; no definite D call. V gave up 8 bases and J gave up 6 bases, with 7 bases separating them. The CDR3 has 11 residues. Germline CDR1 and CDR2: MGHDK and SYGVNS.

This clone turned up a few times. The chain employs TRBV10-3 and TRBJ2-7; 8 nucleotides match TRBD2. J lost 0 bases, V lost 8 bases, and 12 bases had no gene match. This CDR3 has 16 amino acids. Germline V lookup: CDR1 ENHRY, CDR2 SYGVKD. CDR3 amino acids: CAIAQTSAFSSYEQYF. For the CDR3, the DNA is TGTGCCATCGCCCAGACTAGCGCTTTCAGCTCCTACGAGCAGTACTTC.

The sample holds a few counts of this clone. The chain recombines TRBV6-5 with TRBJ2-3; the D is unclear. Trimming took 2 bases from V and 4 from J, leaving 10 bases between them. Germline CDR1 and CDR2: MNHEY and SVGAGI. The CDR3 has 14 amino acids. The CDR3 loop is CASSYLTASDTQYF. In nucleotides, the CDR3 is TGTGCCAGCAGTTACCTCACCGCCTCAGATACGCAGTATTTT.

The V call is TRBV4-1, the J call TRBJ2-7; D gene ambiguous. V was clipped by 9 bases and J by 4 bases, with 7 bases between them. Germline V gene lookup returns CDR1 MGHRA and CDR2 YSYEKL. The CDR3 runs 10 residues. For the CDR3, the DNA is TGCGCCAGTATAATGTACGAGCAGTACTTC. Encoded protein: CASIMYEQYF.